This T cell receptor (beta chain) was captured in a study of blood T cell repertoires in COVID-19. For the study at large: PBMCs, B-cell-depleted T cells, or T cells were the source of the cDNA or gDNA that made up the material.

This clone has more than one count but fewer than ten. Profiled with immunoSEQ multiplex PCR; TCRdb holds only in-frame clones, not every one. The sample has roughly 20,000 clones; roughly 88% are singletons. This receptor was identified in a human donor in a cohort sampled during active COVID-19. The specimen sequenced was peripheral blood.

The CDR3 is CASTPDIGAYQPQHF. CDR3 DNA: TGTGCCAGTACCCCAGACATTGGGGCTTACCAGCCCCAGCATTTT. The genes are TRBV19 and TRBJ1-5; D perhaps matches TRBD1 (5 bases). The CDR3 is 15 amino acids. Trimming left V 7 bases short and J 7 bases short, with 20 bases between. Germline V lookup: CDR1 LNHDA, CDR2 SQIVND (reference sequence).